The TCR beta chain described here comes from a study of blood T cell repertoires in COVID-19. Study information: The study drew acute and convalescent COVID-19 samples from the United States, Italy and Spain.

Libraries were prepared by immunoSEQ multiplex PCR; TCRdb keeps only in-frame clonotypes and omits some of them. The table includes some 490,000 clones, about nine tenths detected once. Cohorts were based on clinical histories the participants reported. Recovery among Cohort 3 donors was established by two negative PCRs, clearance, or symptom resolution. The clonotype was recovered from an older woman who had recovered from COVID-19. Specimen: PBMCs or T cells enriched from blood (not recorded which).

The CDR3 region has the DNA TGTGCCAGCAGCGCTACCACAGATACGCAGTATTTT. It codes for CASSATTDTQYF. V is TRBV2 and J is TRBJ2-3; D not certain. Germline assignment: CDR1 SNHLY and CDR2 FYNNEI. This CDR3 has 12 amino acids. Trimming removed 6 bases from V and 2 bases from J, with 6 bases in between.